These 3 T cell receptor beta chains were sequenced from one sample in a study of blood T cell repertoires in COVID-19 (TCRdb year 2020). The receptor library was made with the immunoSEQ multiplex PCR assay. TCRdb provides this immuneACCESS table in a form limited to in-frame rearrangements. Some clones are lacking; in checked studies, under half of them reflect an unresolved V gene, and why the rest are absent is not known. Here the sample has 85,000 to 120,000 clones; about four fifths occur a single time. 14% of the sample is in the top ten clones. The sample comprised peripheral blood. The origin of the receptors is an older woman with acute or convalescent COVID-19.

This chain connects TRBV5-4 to TRBJ2-5; 8 positions agree with TRBD2. Germline CDR1 is SGHNT and CDR2 is YYREEE (reference sequence). J lost 3 bases, V lost 2 bases, and 3 bases had no gene match. The CDR3 spans 14 residues. The CDR3 here is CASSFELAEETQYF. The CDR3 coding sequence is TGTGCCAGCAGCTTTGAACTAGCGGAAGAGACCCAGTACTTC.

The chain employs TRBV6-5 and TRBJ1-5, with TRBD1 matching over 10 bases. V lost 7 bases and J lost 4; bases outside the gene matches: 4. This CDR3 has 14 amino acids. The germline gives CDR1 MNHEY, CDR2 SVGAGI. The CDR3 bases are TGTGCCAGCACCCGGACAGGGGGGAATCAGCCCCAGCATTTT. As protein: CASTRTGGNQPQHF.

The rearrangement links TRBV2 to TRBJ2-7; TRBD2 agrees at 8 bases. Trimming removed 8 bases from V and 3 bases from J; junction bases left unmatched: 9. Germline assignment: CDR1 SNHLY and CDR2 FYNNEI. This CDR3 comprises 14 residues. The CDR3: CASVDGGDHYEQYF. The CDR3 DNA reads TGTGCCAGCGTCGACGGGGGGGATCACTACGAGCAGTACTTC.